This entry lists 3 T cell receptor beta chains sequenced from one sample in a study of CD8+ T cells in alopecia areata. Reverse transcription of extracted RNA yielded cDNA, which provided the sequencing template. Generated by immunoSEQ multiplex PCR, the TCRdb table keeps only in-frame clones and is missing some. The repertoire holds roughly 35,000 clones, 45% to 60% seen once, with around 40% in the top ten. What was sequenced was NKG2D-high CD8+ T cells sorted from blood. These receptors all stem from a human donor with alopecia areata.

The chain links TRBV10-3 to TRBJ1-4, with 9 bases aligning to TRBD1. V trimming: 5 bases; J trimming: 0 bases; junction bases outside the gene matches: 7. This CDR3 has 17 residues. CDR1 and CDR2 (germline): ENHRY, SYGVKD. The chain's CDR3 is CAISPGQGSATNEKLFF. CDR3 in DNA: TGTGCCATCAGTCCGGGACAGGGTAGTGCAACTAATGAAAAACTGTTTTTT.

The V gene is TRBV27, the J gene TRBJ2-1; TRBD2 aligns across 13 bases. The CDR3 spans 14 residues. Trimming cost V 2 bases and J 9 bases; bases outside gene matches: 1. In germline, CDR1 is MNHEY, CDR2 SMNVEV (reference sequence). CDR3 region: CASSLGTSGIEQFF. The DNA of the CDR3 is TGTGCCAGCAGTTTAGGGACTAGCGGGATTGAGCAGTTCTTC.

In this sample, this clone turned up a few times. This sequence joins TRBV9 and TRBJ1-5, with D unclear. Trimming removed 4 bases at V and 3 bases at J, with 14 bases between. Germline values: CDR1 SGDLS, CDR2 YYNGEE. CDR3 length: 15 amino acids. CDR3 nucleotide sequence: TGTGCCAGCAGCCGATCCGGAGCCGCCAATCAGCCCCAGCATTTT. Residues: CASSRSGAANQPQHF.